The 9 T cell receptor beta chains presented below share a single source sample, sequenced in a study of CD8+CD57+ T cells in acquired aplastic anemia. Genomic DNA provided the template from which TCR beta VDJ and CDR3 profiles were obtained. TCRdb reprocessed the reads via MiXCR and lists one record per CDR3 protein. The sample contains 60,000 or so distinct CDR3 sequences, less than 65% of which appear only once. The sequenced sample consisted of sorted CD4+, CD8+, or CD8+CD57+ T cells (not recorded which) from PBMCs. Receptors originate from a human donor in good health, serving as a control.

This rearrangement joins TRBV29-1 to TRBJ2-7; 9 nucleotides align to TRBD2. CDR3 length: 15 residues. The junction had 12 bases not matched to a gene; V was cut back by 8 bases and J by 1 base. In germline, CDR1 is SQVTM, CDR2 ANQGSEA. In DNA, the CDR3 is TGCAGCAGCCAGGGTACTAGCGGGTGGTCCTACGAGCAGTACTTC. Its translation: CSSQGTSGWSYEQYF.

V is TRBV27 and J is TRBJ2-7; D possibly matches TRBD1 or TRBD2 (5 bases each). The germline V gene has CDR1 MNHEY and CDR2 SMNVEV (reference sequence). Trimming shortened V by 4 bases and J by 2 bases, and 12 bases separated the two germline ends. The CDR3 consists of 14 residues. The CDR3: CASSSLGTAYEQYF. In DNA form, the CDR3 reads TGTGCCAGCAGTTCTCTGGGGACCGCCTACGAGCAGTACTTC.

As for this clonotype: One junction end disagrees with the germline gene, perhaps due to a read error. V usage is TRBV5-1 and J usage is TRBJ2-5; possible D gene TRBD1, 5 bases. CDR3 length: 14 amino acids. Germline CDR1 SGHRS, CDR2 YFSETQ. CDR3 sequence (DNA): TGCGCCAGCAGCTTGAGGGCAGGGCAAGAGGCCCAGTACTTC. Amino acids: CASSLRAGQEAQYF. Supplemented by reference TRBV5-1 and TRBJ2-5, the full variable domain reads KAGVTQTPRYLIKTRGQQVTLSCSPISGHRSVSWYQQTPGQGLQFLFEYFSETQRNKGNFPGRFSGRQFSNSRSEMNVSTLELGDSALYLCASSLRAGQEAQYFGPGTRLLVL.

The CDR3 nucleotides are TGTGCCAGCAGTCTAGCAACTAGCGGGGCCTACGAGCAGTACTTC. Protein sequence: CASSLATSGAYEQYF. The chain carries TRBV7-9 and TRBJ2-7, with 10 bases matching TRBD2. The germline gives CDR1 SEHNR, CDR2 FQNEAQ (reference sequence). This CDR3 spans 15 amino acids. After removal of 6 bases from V and 2 bases from J, the junction contained 7 bases not matched to a gene.

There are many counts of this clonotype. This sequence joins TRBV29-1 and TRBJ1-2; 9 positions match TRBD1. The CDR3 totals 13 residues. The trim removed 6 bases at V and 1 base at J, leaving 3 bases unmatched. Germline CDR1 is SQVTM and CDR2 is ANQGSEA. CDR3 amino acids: CSVGQGYNYGYTF. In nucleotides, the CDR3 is TGCAGCGTGGGACAGGGATATAACTATGGCTACACCTTC.

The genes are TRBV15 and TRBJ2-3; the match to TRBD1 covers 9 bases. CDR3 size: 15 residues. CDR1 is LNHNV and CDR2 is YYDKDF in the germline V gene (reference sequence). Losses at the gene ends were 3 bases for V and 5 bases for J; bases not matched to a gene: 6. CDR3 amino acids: CATSRATGGRDTQYF. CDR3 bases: TGTGCCACCAGCAGGGCCACAGGGGGCAGAGATACGCAGTATTTT. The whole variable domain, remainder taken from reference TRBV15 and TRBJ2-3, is DAMVIQNPRYQVTQFGKPVTLSCSQTLNHNVMYWYQQKSSQAPKLLFHYYDKDFNNEADTPDNFQSRRPNTSFCFLDIRSPGLGDTAMYLCATSRATGGRDTQYFGPGTRLTVL.

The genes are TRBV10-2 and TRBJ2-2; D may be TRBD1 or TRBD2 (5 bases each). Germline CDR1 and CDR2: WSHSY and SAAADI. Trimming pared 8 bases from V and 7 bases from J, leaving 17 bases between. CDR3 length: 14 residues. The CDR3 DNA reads TGCGCCAGCGGGCCAGCAGGGACCGGCGGGGAGCTGTTTTTT. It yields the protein CASGPAGTGGELFF.

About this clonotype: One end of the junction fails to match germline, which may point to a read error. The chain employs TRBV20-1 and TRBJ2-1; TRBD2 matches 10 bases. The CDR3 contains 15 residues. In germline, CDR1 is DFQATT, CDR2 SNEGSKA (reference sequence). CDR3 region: CSARDKPSGGNEQLF. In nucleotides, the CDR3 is TGCAGTGCTAGAGATAAGCCTAGCGGGGGAAATGAGCAGCTCTTC.

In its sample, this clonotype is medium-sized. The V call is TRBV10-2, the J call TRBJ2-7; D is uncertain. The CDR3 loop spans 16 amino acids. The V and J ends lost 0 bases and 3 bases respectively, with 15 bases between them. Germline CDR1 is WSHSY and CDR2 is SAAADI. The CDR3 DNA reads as TGCGCCAGCAGTGAGTCGTATCGGGTGAAAGACTACGAGCAGTACTTC. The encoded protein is CASSESYRVKDYEQYF.